These T cell receptor beta chains were read from a single sample in a study of T cells in Graves' hyperthyroidism and ophthalmopathy. In TCRdb, the multiplex PCR reads were re-called with MiXCR into one record per CDR3 protein. Seen here are some 570,000 distinct CDR3 sequences, 13% to 15% observed once, and the top ten hold roughly 7%. Input material: blood. These receptors all come from a woman aged 18-29 years with Graves' ophthalmopathy. CDR3s include the opening cysteine and the closing phenylalanine or tryptophan. A D gene is named only where the DNA matches it firmly. Only part of the rows carry a size: once, few, many, or a class if the clone is expanded.

>.|TRBJ1-2|many|TRBV18
TGTGCCAGCTCCCCAGGGAGGGCGAGCAACTATGGCTACACCTTC
CASSPGRASNYGYTF
>.|TRBJ1-1|many|TRBV13
TGTGCCAGCGGGACGGGATTCATGAACACTGAAGCTTTCTTT
CASGTGFMNTEAFF
>TRBD1|TRBJ2-5|many|TRBV6-1
TGTGCCAGCAGCCCCAGGGTAGGGACAGCCCAAGAGACCCAGTACTTC
CASSPRVGTAQETQYF
>TRBD2|TRBJ2-3|many|TRBV27
TGTGCCAGCACGCGGCGGGAGCGAGGCACAGATACGCAGTATTTT
CASTRRERGTDTQYF
>TRBD2|TRBJ2-7|many|TRBV12-3/TRBV12-4
TGTGCCAGCAGTTTATACGCGGGAGTCAACGAGCAGTACTTC
CASSLYAGVNEQYF
>TRBD2|TRBJ2-7|many|TRBV28
TGTGCCAGCAGTCCCGTCTTGGGGGGGGACGAGCAGTACTTC
CASSPVLGGDEQYF
>.|TRBJ2-1|.|TRBV7-2
TGTGCCAGCAGCTTACTACCGGGACTAACGGGAGGGGGCTCCTACGAGCAGTTCTTC
CASSLLPGLTGGGSYEQFF
>.|TRBJ2-1|many|TRBV30
TGTGCCTGGGTCGGGACGGTAGACAATGAGCAGTTCTTC
CAWVGTVDNEQFF
>.|TRBJ2-7|many|TRBV12-3/TRBV12-4
TGTGCCAGCAGTTTCGTAGGGGACGAGCAGTACTTC
CASSFVGDEQYF
>.|TRBJ2-1|.|TRBV3-1
TGTGCCAGCAGCCGCCTGCGTGAGCAGTTCTTC
CASSRLREQFF
>TRBD1|TRBJ1-1|many|TRBV28
TGTGCCAGCAGTTTAGGGCACAGGGGTACTGAAGCTTTCTTT
CASSLGHRGTEAFF
>TRBD1|TRBJ1-6|.|TRBV15
TGTGCCACCAGCAGAGAAGCACAGGGGATCCCGAGCTCCTATAATTCACCCCTCCACTTT
CATSREAQGIPSSYNSPLHF
>.|TRBJ1-1|many|TRBV20-1
TGCAGTGCTAGAGGGCCCGGAGTGAGTCTCGATACTGAAGCTTTCTTT
CSARGPGVSLDTEAFF
>.|TRBJ1-5|many|TRBV6-1
TGTGCCACCCAGGGTAATACGCCCCAGCATTTT
CATQGNTPQHF
>.|TRBJ2-1|many|TRBV12-3/TRBV12-4
TGTGCCAGCAGTTTAGAGGGACTCTACAAGAGCAATGAGCAGTTCTTC
CASSLEGLYKSNEQFF
>.|TRBJ2-4|many|TRBV12-3/TRBV12-4
TGTGCCAGCAGCCCTATGCGGGTAGCCAAAAACATTCAGTACTTC
CASSPMRVAKNIQYF
>.|TRBJ2-2|many|TRBV12-3/TRBV12-4
TGTGCCAGCAGTCCGGACTACGAACATAACACCGGGGAGCTGTTTTTT
CASSPDYEHNTGELFF
>TRBD1|TRBJ2-2|many|TRBV27
TGTGCCAGCAGTAACCGGGACAGGGGAGTTCCCGGGGAGCTGTTTTTT
CASSNRDRGVPGELFF
>TRBD2|TRBJ2-1|.|TRBV12-3/TRBV12-4
TGTGCCAGCAGTCCGGGGACTAGCGGGAGGGCTTATGAGCAGTTCTTC
CASSPGTSGRAYEQFF
>TRBD2|TRBJ2-7|many|TRBV5-1
TGCGCCAGCAGCCCGGGCGAGCTAGCGGGGGTCTACGAGCAGTACTTC
CASSPGELAGVYEQYF
>.|TRBJ2-2|.|TRBV6-1
TGTGCCACCCACCTCAAGGGGGGAGCCTGGACCGGGGAGCTGTTTTTT
CATHLKGGAWTGELFF
>.|TRBJ2-1|.|TRBV24-1
TGTGCCACCAGTGGAGGGAACCCCTACAATGAGCAGTTCTTC
CATSGGNPYNEQFF
>.|TRBJ2-7|many|TRBV28
TGTGCCAGCGCGGGCTCACTATCCTACGAGCAGTACTTC
CASAGSLSYEQYF
>.|TRBJ2-5|few|TRBV5-1
TGCGCCAGCAGCCCGGACTGGCAAGAGACCCAGTACTTC
CASSPDWQETQYF
>.|TRBJ2-1|many|TRBV11-2
TGTGCCAGCAGCTCGGGACTTCAGTTCTTC
CASSSGLQFF